Below are 6 T cell receptor beta chains sequenced from a single sample in a study of T cell changes during pregnancy in multiple sclerosis. Clones were read by immunoSEQ multiplex PCR, and TCRdb kept only the in-frame ones, dropping some. This sample has around 62,000 clones, with about nine tenths found just once. The sample in question was peripheral blood, obtained in the third trimester of pregnancy. The receptors come from a female donor with multiple sclerosis, enrolled in a pregnancy study.

This rearrangement joins TRBV5-1 to TRBJ2-1; 9 bases match TRBD2. The CDR3 has 16 amino acids. Germline lookup yields CDR1 SGHRS and CDR2 YFSETQ. Trimming took 1 base from V and 4 from J; bases not matched to a gene: 6. The CDR3 sequence is CASSLLAGGLYNEQFF. Written as DNA, the CDR3 is TGCGCCAGCAGCTTGCTGGCGGGAGGGCTATACAATGAGCAGTTCTTC.

This sequence joins TRBV18 and TRBJ2-7, with 12 bases matching TRBD1. J lost 7 bases, V lost 3 bases, and 10 bases had no gene match. CDR3 size: 16 residues. Germline lookup yields CDR1 KGHSH and CDR2 LQKENI. Written as DNA, the CDR3 is TGTGCCAGCTCACCCGGCCTGGGACAGGGGGCGGGAGAGCAGTACTTC. The encoded protein is CASSPGLGQGAGEQYF.

The chain combines TRBV7-6 with TRBJ2-5, with 12 bases fitting TRBD2. Unmatched junction bases numbered 9, after V lost 5 bases and J lost 5 bases. CDR1 is SGHVS and CDR2 is FNYEAQ in the germline V gene. The CDR3 totals 16 residues. CDR3 bases: TGTGCCAGCAGCCCTAGCGGGAGGGGGAACGAGGAGACCCAGTACTTC. It specifies CASSPSGRGNEETQYF.

The sample holds a few counts of this clone. The V call is TRBV28, the J call TRBJ2-3, with D maybe TRBD1 (6 bases). The CDR3 spans 14 residues. Looked up from germline, CDR1 is MDHEN and CDR2 is SYDVKM. With 6 bases removed from V and 4 bases from J, the gap between germline ends came to 14 bases. CDR3 sequence reads: CASRAQGFSDTQYF. The CDR3 DNA sequence: TGTGCCAGCAGAGCCCAGGGGTTTTCAGATACGCAGTATTTT.

The count of this clone is one. V is TRBV2 and J is TRBJ1-2, with a tentative D call TRBD1 (5 bases). The germline V and J ends were trimmed by 1 base and 4 bases, with 13 bases remaining between them. Germline CDR1 and CDR2: SNHLY and FYNNEI. The CDR3 totals 15 residues. The DNA of the CDR3 is TGTGCCAGCAGTGAAGAAAAAGGGGATTTCTATGGCTACACCTTC. Protein sequence: CASSEEKGDFYGYTF.

This rearrangement joins TRBV11-2 to TRBJ2-3; 9 positions agree with TRBD2. CDR1 and CDR2 from the germline V gene are SGHAT and FQNNGV. The CDR3 covers 14 residues. After removal of 2 bases from V and 6 bases from J, the junction contained 3 bases not matched to a gene. The CDR3 region is CASSLLAGVDTQYF. CDR3 in DNA: TGTGCCAGCAGCTTATTAGCGGGGGTTGATACGCAGTATTTT.